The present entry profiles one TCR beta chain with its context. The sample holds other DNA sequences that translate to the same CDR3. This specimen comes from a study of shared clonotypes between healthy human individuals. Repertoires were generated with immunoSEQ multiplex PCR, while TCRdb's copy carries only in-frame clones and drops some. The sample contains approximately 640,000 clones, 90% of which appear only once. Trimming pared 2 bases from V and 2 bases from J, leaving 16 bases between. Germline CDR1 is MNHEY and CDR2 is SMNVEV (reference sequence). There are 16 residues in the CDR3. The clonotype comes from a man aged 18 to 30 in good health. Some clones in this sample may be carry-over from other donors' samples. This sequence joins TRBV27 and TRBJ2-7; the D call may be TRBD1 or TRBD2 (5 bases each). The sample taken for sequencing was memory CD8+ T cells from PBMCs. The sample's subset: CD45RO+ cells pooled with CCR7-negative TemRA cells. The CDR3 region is CASSLLVGTGPYEQYF. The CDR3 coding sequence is TGTGCCAGCAGTTTACTCGTGGGGACGGGGCCCTACGAGCAGTACTTC.